Presented here are 24 T cell receptor beta chains from one specimen sequenced in a study of CD8 T cells in ankylosing spondylitis. TCRdb reprocessed the 5' RACE reads with MiXCR, giving one entry per CDR3 protein. The sample carries 150,000 to 200,000 distinct CDR3 sequences, over 10% recorded once. The material sequenced was blood, either unsorted or a sorted T cell fraction (not recorded which). Every receptor here comes from a female donor with ankylosing spondylitis or in good health (not recorded which).

There are many counts of this clonotype. The V and J genes are TRBV11-3 and TRBJ2-1, with D possibly being TRBD1 (6 bases). The CDR3 runs 16 residues. The V and J ends lost 3 bases and 2 bases respectively, with 14 bases between them. In germline, CDR1 is SGHNT, CDR2 YENEEA. CDR3 nucleotide sequence: TGTGCCAGCAGCTTGATCAGGGGTCCTACCTACAATGAGCAGTTCTTC. Its protein product is CASSLIRGPTYNEQFF. The full variable domain, with the rest looked up from reference TRBV11-3 and TRBJ2-1, is EAGVVQSPRYKIIEKKQPVAFWCNPISGHNTLYWYLQNLGQGPELLIRYENEEAVDDSQLPKDRFSAERLKGVDSTLKIQPAELGDSAVYLCASSLIRGPTYNEQFFGPGTRLTVL.

Many counts were recorded for this clonotype. The rearrangement uses TRBV20-1 and TRBJ1-6; the match to TRBD1 covers 7 bases. Per the germline V gene, CDR1 is DFQATT and CDR2 is SNEGSKA (reference sequence). The CDR3 sequence is 16 residues long. After removal of 5 bases from V and 0 bases from J, the junction contained 7 bases not matched to a gene. The CDR3 DNA reads TGCAGTGCTCCAGACAGGGTCAGCTCCTATAATTCACCCCTCCACTTT. This translates into CSAPDRVSSYNSPLHF.

This clonotype occurred a few times. DNA for the CDR3: TGTGCCAGCTCGCGTGGACAGGGGGCTTTCTTT. This sequence encodes CASSRGQGAFF. This rearrangement joins TRBV18 to TRBJ1-1, with 9 positions matching TRBD1. The CDR3 length is 11 residues. Germline CDR1 is KGHSH and CDR2 is LQKENI. V shed 6 bases, J shed 11 bases, and the junction held 4 bases outside the gene matches.

In its sample, this clonotype was seen a few times. The chain employs TRBV20-1 and TRBJ2-7, with 10 positions matching TRBD2. The CDR3 spans 15 residues. V was clipped by 3 bases and J by 5 bases; unmatched bases: 10. Germline V lookup: CDR1 DFQATT, CDR2 SNEGSKA (reference sequence). CDR3 residues: CSASGLAGALHEQYF. In nucleotides, the CDR3 is TGCAGTGCTAGTGGCCTAGCGGGAGCACTCCACGAGCAGTACTTC.

Concerning this clonotype itself: A much larger clone differs by one base, so this may be a read error. CDR3 in DNA: TGTGCCAGCAGTCTTGGACTAGCGGGATTTCCTTACAATGAGCAGCTCTTC. It translates to CASSLGLAGFPYNEQLF. This chain links TRBV5-5 with TRBJ2-1; 12 bases align to TRBD2. The CDR3 spans 17 residues. The germline CDR1 and CDR2 sequences are SGHKS and YYEKEE (reference sequence).

This clonotype was found a few times. The chain recombines TRBV19 with TRBJ2-7, with 8 positions matching TRBD1. V shed 4 bases and J 2 bases; nucleotides not matched to a gene: 4. Germline-derived CDR1 and CDR2 are LNHDA and SQIVND (reference sequence). This CDR3 comprises 14 residues. The CDR3 bases are TGTGCCAGTAGTACACAGACAGGGGCCTACGAGCAGTACTTC. Translation gives CASSTQTGAYEQYF.

Many counts were recorded for this clonotype. The rearrangement links TRBV27 to TRBJ1-2; D possibly corresponds to TRBD1 (5 bases). The germline V gene encodes CDR1 MNHEY and CDR2 SMNVEV (reference sequence). The CDR3 length is 11 residues. Trimming took off 10 bases at V and 6 bases at J, with 12 bases between the two ends. CDR3 region: CATGRDNGYTF. Here the CDR3 DNA reads TGTGCCACGGGCAGGGATAATGGCTACACCTTC.

The V and J genes are TRBV20-1 and TRBJ2-1; 8 nucleotides match TRBD2. CDR3 length equals 15 residues. Looked up from germline, CDR1 is DFQATT and CDR2 is SNEGSKA (reference sequence). With 4 bases clipped from V and 0 bases from J, the junction kept 5 bases outside the gene matches. CDR3 sequence (DNA): TGCAGTGCTATCTCGAGCGGGAGCTCCTACAATGAGCAGTTCTTC. Its protein is CSAISSGSSYNEQFF.

This clonotype was picked up many times. This rearrangement joins TRBV4-1 to TRBJ2-1; no clear D gene. Germline V CDR1 and CDR2: MGHRA, YSYEKL. CDR3 length equals 15 residues. Trimming took off 3 bases at V and 7 bases at J, with 16 bases between the two ends. CDR3 loop: CASSHPPGPSNEQFF. In DNA, the CDR3 is TGCGCCAGCAGCCACCCCCCCGGACCTAGTAATGAGCAGTTCTTC.

The CDR3 sequence is CASSLTSGMDTQYF. The CDR3 DNA follows: TGCGCCAGCAGCTTGACTAGCGGGATGGATACGCAGTATTTT. The V and J genes are TRBV5-1 and TRBJ2-3, with 10 nucleotides matching TRBD2. Germline V lookup: CDR1 SGHRS, CDR2 YFSETQ. The V segment lost 1 base and the J segment 6 bases; nucleotides outside the gene matches: 2. This CDR3 is 14 amino acids long.

This clonotype was counted only a few times. This chain links TRBV20-1 with TRBJ2-3, with D maybe TRBD1 (7 bases). CDR1 and CDR2 (germline): DFQATT, SNEGSKA (reference sequence). This CDR3 has 16 amino acids. The V end lost 3 bases, the J end lost 5 bases, and 21 bases lay between the germline ends. The CDR3 sequence is CSASPSTGRNGDTQYF. CDR3 coding DNA: TGCAGTGCTAGTCCGTCGACAGGGAGGAATGGAGATACGCAGTATTTT.

This clonotype turned up a few times. The chain carries TRBV7-7 and TRBJ2-5; TRBD2 is a possible D gene (6 bases). Germline V gene data show CDR1 as SSHAT and CDR2 as FNYEAQ (reference sequence). The V gene lost 5 bases and the J gene lost 0 bases, with 25 bases spanning the gap. The CDR3 has 19 amino acids. The CDR3 DNA follows: TGTGCCAGCAGCCCAGGGCCCTCACGGGGCGGGGTGAACCAAGAGACCCAGTACTTC. It encodes CASSPGPSRGGVNQETQYF.

This clonotype was seen at least ten times. V gene TRBV29-1 combines with J gene TRBJ1-2; D is undetermined. V was cut by 4 bases and J by 0 bases, with 9 bases left in between. This CDR3 contains 13 residues. CDR1 is SQVTM and CDR2 is ANQGSEA in the germline V gene. Written as DNA, the CDR3 is TGCAGCGTTGGGGCAGACCCTAACTATGGCTACACCTTC. Translation gives CSVGADPNYGYTF.

In this sample, this clonotype turned up many times. V usage is TRBV5-1 and J usage is TRBJ1-4; D uncertain. Trimming removed 5 bases at V and 8 bases at J, with 16 bases between. Germline V lookup: CDR1 SGHRS, CDR2 YFSETQ. This CDR3 contains 14 residues. CDR3 sequence: CASSTGEGWEKLFF. The CDR3 region has the DNA TGCGCCAGCAGTACTGGAGAAGGGTGGGAAAAACTGTTTTTT.

This rearrangement joins TRBV7-9 to TRBJ2-3, with a tentative D call TRBD2 (5 bases). The CDR3 spans 15 residues. Germline loops: CDR1 SEHNR, CDR2 FQNEAQ (reference sequence). V lost 6 bases and J lost 0, with 13 bases in between. In nucleotides, the CDR3 is TGTGCCAGCAGTTGGACTGGCACTAGCACAGATACGCAGTATTTT. This sequence encodes CASSWTGTSTDTQYF.

This clonotype was counted ten times or more. The chain employs TRBV20-1 and TRBJ2-7; the D is unclear. The germline gives CDR1 DFQATT, CDR2 SNEGSKA (reference sequence). The germline V and J ends were trimmed by 2 bases and 1 base, with 12 bases remaining between them. The CDR3 covers 14 residues. For the CDR3, the DNA is TGCAGTGCTAGACCCGATGACTCTTCCTACGAGCAGTACTTC. It is translated as CSARPDDSSYEQYF.

This chain connects TRBV7-2 to TRBJ2-1; D not certain. The CDR3 is 13 amino acids. V dropped 5 bases and J dropped 6 bases, with 11 bases sitting between them. Germline CDR1 is SGHTA and CDR2 is FQGNSA. The CDR3 nucleotides are TGTGCCAGCAGCCCCCCCGGAACCAATGAGCAGTTCTTC. This gives the protein CASSPPGTNEQFF.

This clonotype was seen ten or more times. The chain has TRBV11-1 and TRBJ2-5, with D unresolved. The CDR3 loop spans 14 amino acids. V was trimmed by 2 bases and J by 4 bases, leaving 11 bases between them. Germline V lookup: CDR1 SGHAT, CDR2 FQDESV (reference sequence). CDR3 DNA: TGTGCCAGCAGCTTAAAACTGGGCGGAGAGACCCAGTACTTC. This translates into CASSLKLGGETQYF.

This clonotype turned up a few times. The rearrangement links TRBV9 to TRBJ2-1; D call uncertain. The CDR3 totals 13 residues. Germline-derived CDR1 and CDR2 are SGDLS and YYNGEE. V was trimmed by 1 base and J by 8 bases, leaving 10 bases between them. The CDR3 nucleotides read TGTGCCAGCAGCGTACCAGGTTTCGATGAGCAGTTCTTC. Residues: CASSVPGFDEQFF.

Points on this clonotype: This may be a read error, as it is one base from a much larger clone. The chain joins TRBV7-9 to TRBJ2-1; D might be TRBD2 (5 bases). The V end lost 7 bases, the J end lost 3 bases, and 16 bases lay between the germline ends. Germline CDR1 is SEHNR and CDR2 is FQNEAQ (reference sequence). The CDR3 loop spans 15 amino acids. In DNA, the CDR3 is TGTGCCAGCAACTTCGACTATTGGGACTACAATGAGCAGTTCTTC. Translating it yields CASNFDYWDYNEQFF.

This clonotype showed up many times. This chain joins TRBV6-5 and TRBJ2-3; maybe TRBD1 (5 bases). V dropped 4 bases and J dropped 4 bases, with 12 bases sitting between them. Germline V CDR1 and CDR2: MNHEY, SVGAGI. The CDR3 is 14 amino acids. The CDR3 coding sequence is TGTGCCAGCAGTTTCGACAGTGGGGCAGATACGCAGTATTTT. It encodes CASSFDSGADTQYF.

The chain carries TRBV7-9 and TRBJ2-5, with D tentatively TRBD2 (5 bases). This CDR3 has 15 residues. Germline CDR1 and CDR2: SEHNR and FQNEAQ (reference sequence). The V end lost 2 bases, the J end lost 2 bases, and 12 bases lay between the germline ends. CDR3 DNA sequence: TGTGCCAGCAGCTTACTCCCAGCGGTGCAAGAGACCCAGTACTTC. It encodes CASSLLPAVQETQYF.

This clonotype was seen repeatedly, ten times or more. The rearrangement joins TRBV5-1 to TRBJ2-1; D is perhaps TRBD2 (5 bases). Trimming cost V 4 bases and J 6 bases, with 14 bases left between them. CDR1 and CDR2 (germline): SGHRS, YFSETQ. The CDR3 is made up of 14 amino acids. CDR3 protein: CASSPERLSNEQFF. The CDR3 DNA reads as TGCGCCAGCAGCCCCGAGCGGCTATCCAATGAGCAGTTCTTC.

The rearrangement joins TRBV7-9 to TRBJ2-1; no clear D. CDR3 length: 13 residues. Trimming removed 11 bases from V and 0 bases from J, with 11 bases in between. The germline gives CDR1 SEHNR, CDR2 FQNEAQ (reference sequence). The DNA of the CDR3 is TGTGCCGTCATGGCTAGCTCCTACAATGAGCAGTTCTTC. It yields the protein CAVMASSYNEQFF.